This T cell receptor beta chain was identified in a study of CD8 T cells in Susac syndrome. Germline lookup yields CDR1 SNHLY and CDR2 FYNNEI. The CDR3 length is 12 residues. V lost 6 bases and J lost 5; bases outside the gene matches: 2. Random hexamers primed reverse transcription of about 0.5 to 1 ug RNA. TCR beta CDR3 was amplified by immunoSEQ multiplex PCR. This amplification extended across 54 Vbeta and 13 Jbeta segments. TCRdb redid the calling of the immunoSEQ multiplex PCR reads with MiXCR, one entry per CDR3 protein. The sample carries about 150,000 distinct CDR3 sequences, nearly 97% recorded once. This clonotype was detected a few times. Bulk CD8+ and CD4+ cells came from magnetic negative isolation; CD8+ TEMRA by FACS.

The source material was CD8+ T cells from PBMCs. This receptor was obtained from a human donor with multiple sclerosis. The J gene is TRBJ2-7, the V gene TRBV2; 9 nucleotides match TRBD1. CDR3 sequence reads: CASRDRGDEQYF. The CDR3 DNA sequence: TGTGCCAGCAGGGACAGGGGAGACGAGCAGTACTTC.